Given below is one T cell receptor beta chain in context. Its antigen is not known. CDR1 is SGHRS and CDR2 is YFSETQ in the germline V gene. The V end lost 6 bases, the J end lost 5 bases, and 19 bases lay between the germline ends. CDR3 size: 15 residues. This sample stems from a study of shared clonotypes between healthy human individuals. Some clones are missing from TCRdb's copy, which holds only in-frame ones; the method was immunoSEQ multiplex PCR. The profile shows roughly 700,000 clones, 74% of them singletons. Study-level results: The expectation was that sequencing depth would affect clonotype sharing among donors.

Sequencing input: memory CD4+ T cells sorted from blood. The subset: CD45RA-negative fraction. The J gene is TRBJ2-3, the V gene TRBV5-1; tentatively, D is TRBD2 (5 bases). The origin of this receptor is a young woman in good health. CDR3 protein: CASTLAGRLVDTQYF. In nucleotides, the CDR3 is TGCGCCAGCACTCTAGCCGGCCGCCTGGTAGATACGCAGTATTTT.